The sequence of this T cell receptor beta chain was determined in a study of Ad26.COV2.S vaccination and SARS-CoV-2 variants. Notes on the study in general: Vaccine recipients showed a spike-specific TCR breadth that was higher than in placebo recipients. Breadth measured for non-spike TCRs was similar across vaccine and placebo recipients.

Assay: immunoSEQ multiplex PCR; the TCRdb copy retains only in-frame clones and omits some. The sample has 350,000 to 450,000 clones, 92% seen once; the top ten hold more than 1.5%. The CDR3 loop spans 14 amino acids. Germline-derived CDR1 and CDR2 are LNHDA and SQIVND (reference sequence). The V and J ends lost 2 bases and 3 bases respectively, with 11 bases between them. This clone has only one observation. Its target is not known. Treatment denoted: 15 to 20 received Ad26.COV2.S at low or high dose, single or two shots; about 5 received placebo; per-sample allocation not given. Specimens were obtained on day 63 following the first vaccine or placebo injection. Participants' vaccine, an Ad26 vector, delivered Wuhan-strain SARS-CoV-2 spike.

This TCR derives from a person aged 18-60 years who received the Ad26.COV2.S COVID-19 vaccine or a placebo. J is TRBJ2-7 and V is TRBV19; possibly TRBD1 or TRBD2 for D (6 bases each). The sample consisted of peripheral blood, taken in a trial of Ad26.COV2.S vaccine versus placebo. CDR3 DNA sequence: TGTGCCAGTAGTATAAAAGAGGGGGGCTACGAGCAGTACTTC. It codes for CASSIKEGGYEQYF. Full variable domain (remainder filled in from reference TRBV19 and TRBJ2-7): DGGITQSPKYLFRKEGQNVTLSCEQNLNHDAMYWYRQDPGQGLRLIYYSQIVNDFQKGDIAEGYSVSREKKESFPLTVTSAQKNPTAFYLCASSIKEGGYEQYFGPGTRLTVT.